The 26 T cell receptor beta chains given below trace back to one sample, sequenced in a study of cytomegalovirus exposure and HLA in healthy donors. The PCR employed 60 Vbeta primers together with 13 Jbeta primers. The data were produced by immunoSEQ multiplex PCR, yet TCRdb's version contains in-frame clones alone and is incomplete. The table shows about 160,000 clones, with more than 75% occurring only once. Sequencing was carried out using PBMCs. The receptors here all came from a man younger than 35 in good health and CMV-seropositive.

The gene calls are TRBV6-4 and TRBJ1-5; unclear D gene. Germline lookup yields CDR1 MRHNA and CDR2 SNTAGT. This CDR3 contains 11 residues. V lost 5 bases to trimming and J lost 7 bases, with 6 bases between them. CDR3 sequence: CASSSYQPQHF. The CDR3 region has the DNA TGTGCCAGCAGTAGCTACCAGCCCCAGCATTTT.

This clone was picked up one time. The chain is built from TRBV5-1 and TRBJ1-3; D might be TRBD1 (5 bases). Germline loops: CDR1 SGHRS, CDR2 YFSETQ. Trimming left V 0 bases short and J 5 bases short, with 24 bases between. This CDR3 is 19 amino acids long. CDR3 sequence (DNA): TGCGCCAGCAGCTTGGCCGGCGGGGGGATAGGGAGCGGGCGAAACACCATATATTTT. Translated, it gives CASSLAGGGIGSGRNTIYF.

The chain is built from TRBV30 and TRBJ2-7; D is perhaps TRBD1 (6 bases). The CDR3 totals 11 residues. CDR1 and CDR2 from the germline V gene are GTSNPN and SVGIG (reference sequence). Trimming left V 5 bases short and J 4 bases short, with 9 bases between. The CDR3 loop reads CAWAGTYEQYF. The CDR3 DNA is TGTGCCTGGGCCGGGACATACGAGCAGTACTTC.

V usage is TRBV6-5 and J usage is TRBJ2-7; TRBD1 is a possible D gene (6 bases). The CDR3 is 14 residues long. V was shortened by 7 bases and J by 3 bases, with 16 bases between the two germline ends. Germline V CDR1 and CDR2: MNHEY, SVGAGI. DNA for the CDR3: TGTGCCAGCACCCGGGACAATTCGGGCTACGAGCAGTACTTC. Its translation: CASTRDNSGYEQYF.

Written as DNA, the CDR3 is TGTGCCACCATGGAAGAACTAGCGGGGGGGGCCGGGGAGCTGTTTTTT. Amino acid sequence: CATMEELAGGAGELFF. The chain carries TRBV2 and TRBJ2-2; 13 bases line up with TRBD2. The V gene's germline CDR1 is SNHLY and CDR2 FYNNEI. V lost 10 bases to trimming and J lost 6 bases; unmatched junction nucleotides: 11. This CDR3 spans 16 amino acids.

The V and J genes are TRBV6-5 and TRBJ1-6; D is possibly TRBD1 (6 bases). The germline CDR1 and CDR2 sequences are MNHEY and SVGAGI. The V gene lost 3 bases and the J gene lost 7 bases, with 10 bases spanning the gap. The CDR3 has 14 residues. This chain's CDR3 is CASSYPGDNSPLHF. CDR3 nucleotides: TGTGCCAGCAGTTATCCAGGGGACAATTCACCCCTCCACTTT.

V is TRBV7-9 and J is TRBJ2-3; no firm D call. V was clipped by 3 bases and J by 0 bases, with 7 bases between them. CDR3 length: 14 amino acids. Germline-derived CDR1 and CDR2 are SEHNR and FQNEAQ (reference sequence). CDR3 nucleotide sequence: TGTGCCAGCAGCTTTCCCAGTAGCACAGATACGCAGTATTTT. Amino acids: CASSFPSSTDTQYF.

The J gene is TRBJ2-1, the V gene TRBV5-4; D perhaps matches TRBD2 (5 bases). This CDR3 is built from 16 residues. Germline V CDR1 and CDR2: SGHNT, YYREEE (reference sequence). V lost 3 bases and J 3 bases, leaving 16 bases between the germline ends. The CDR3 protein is CASSSAPAEVYNEQFF. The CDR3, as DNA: TGTGCCAGCAGCTCGGCCCCAGCGGAAGTCTACAATGAGCAGTTCTTC.

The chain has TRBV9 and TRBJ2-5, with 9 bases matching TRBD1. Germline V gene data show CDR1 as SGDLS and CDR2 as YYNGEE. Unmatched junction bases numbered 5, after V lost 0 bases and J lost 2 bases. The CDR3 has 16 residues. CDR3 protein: CASSVAGTGQQETQYF. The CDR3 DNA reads TGTGCCAGCAGCGTAGCTGGGACAGGGCAGCAAGAGACCCAGTACTTC. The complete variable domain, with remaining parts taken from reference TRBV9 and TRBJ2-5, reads DSGVTQTPKHLITATGQRVTLRCSPRSGDLSVYWYQQSLDQGLQFLIQYYNGEERAKGNILERFSAQQFPDLHSELNLSSLELGDSALYFCASSVAGTGQQETQYFGPGTRLLVL.

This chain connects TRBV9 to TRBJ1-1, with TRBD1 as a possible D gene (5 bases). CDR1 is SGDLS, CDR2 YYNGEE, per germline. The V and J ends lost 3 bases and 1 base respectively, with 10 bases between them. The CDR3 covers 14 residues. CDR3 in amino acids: CASSATESNTEAFF. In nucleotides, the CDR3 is TGTGCCAGCAGCGCGACAGAATCGAACACTGAAGCTTTCTTT.

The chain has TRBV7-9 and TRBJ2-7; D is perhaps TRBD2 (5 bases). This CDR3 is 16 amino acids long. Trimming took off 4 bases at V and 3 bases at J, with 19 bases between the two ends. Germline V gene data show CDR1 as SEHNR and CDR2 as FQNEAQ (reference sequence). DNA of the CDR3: TGTGCCAGCAGCTCCACCACGGACTGGCGCAACTACGAGCAGTACTTC. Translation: CASSSTTDWRNYEQYF. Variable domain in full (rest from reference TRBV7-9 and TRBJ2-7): DTGVSQNPRHKITKRGQNVTFRCDPISEHNRLYWYRQTLGQGPEFLTYFQNEAQLEKSRLLSDRFSAERPKGSFSTLEIQRTEQGDSAMYLCASSSTTDWRNYEQYFGPGTRLTVT.

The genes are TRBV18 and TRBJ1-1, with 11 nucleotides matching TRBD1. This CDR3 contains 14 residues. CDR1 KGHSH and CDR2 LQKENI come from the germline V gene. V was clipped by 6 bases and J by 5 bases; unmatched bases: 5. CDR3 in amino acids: CASSQDRGRTEAFF. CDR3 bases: TGTGCCAGCTCCCAGGACAGGGGGCGGACTGAAGCTTTCTTT.

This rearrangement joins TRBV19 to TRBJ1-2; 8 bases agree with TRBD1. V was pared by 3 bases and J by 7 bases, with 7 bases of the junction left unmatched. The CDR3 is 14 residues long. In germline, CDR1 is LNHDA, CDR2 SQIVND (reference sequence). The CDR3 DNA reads TGTGCCAGTAGTATCGGGCAGGGGGCGCGTGGCTACACCTTC. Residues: CASSIGQGARGYTF. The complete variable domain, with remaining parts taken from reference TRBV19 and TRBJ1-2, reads DGGITQSPKYLFRKEGQNVTLSCEQNLNHDAMYWYRQDPGQGLRLIYYSQIVNDFQKGDIAEGYSVSREKKESFPLTVTSAQKNPTAFYLCASSIGQGARGYTFGSGTRLTVV.

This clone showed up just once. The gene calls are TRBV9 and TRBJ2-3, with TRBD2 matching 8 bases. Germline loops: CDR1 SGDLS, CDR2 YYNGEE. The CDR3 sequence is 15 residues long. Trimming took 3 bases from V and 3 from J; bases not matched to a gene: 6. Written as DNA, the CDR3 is TGTGCCAGCAGCGCTAGCGGGCACACAACAGATACGCAGTATTTT. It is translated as CASSASGHTTDTQYF.

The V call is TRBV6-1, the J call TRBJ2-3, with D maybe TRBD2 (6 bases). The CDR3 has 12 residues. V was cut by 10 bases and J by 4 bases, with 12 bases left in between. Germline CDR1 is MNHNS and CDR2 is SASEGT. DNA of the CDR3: TGTGCCACGGCCTCGGGGGCAGATACGCAGTATTTT. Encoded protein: CATASGADTQYF.

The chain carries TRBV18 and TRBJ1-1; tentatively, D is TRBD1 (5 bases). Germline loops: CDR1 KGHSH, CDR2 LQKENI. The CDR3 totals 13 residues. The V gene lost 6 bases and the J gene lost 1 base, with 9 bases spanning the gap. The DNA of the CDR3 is TGTGCCAGCTCCTCTCAGGGGAACACTGAAGCTTTCTTT. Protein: CASSSQGNTEAFF.

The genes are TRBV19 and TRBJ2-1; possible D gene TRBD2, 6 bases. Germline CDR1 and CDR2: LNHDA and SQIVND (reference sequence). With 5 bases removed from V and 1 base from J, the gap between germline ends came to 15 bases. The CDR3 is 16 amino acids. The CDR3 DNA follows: TGTGCCAGTAGTTCCCCGGCGGGACCTTCCTACAATGAGCAGTTCTTC. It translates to CASSSPAGPSYNEQFF.

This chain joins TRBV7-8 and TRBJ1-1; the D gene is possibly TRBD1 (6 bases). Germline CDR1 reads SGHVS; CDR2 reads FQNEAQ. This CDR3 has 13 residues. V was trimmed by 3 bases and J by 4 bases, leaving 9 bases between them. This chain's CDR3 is CASSFTGSTEAFF. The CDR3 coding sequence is TGTGCCAGCAGCTTCACAGGGTCCACTGAAGCTTTCTTT.

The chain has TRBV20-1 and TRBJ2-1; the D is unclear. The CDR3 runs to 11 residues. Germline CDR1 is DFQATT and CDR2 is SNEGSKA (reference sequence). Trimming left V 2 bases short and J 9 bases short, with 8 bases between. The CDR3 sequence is CSARPEREQFF. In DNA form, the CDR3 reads TGCAGTGCTAGACCCGAGCGTGAGCAGTTCTTC.

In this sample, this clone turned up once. CDR3 sequence reads: CASSLEPGGLDYGYTF. The CDR3 coding sequence is TGTGCCAGCAGCTTAGAGCCAGGGGGACTGGACTATGGCTACACCTTC. The rearrangement uses TRBV7-2 and TRBJ1-2; TRBD1 matches 7 bases. V shed 1 base and J 3 bases; nucleotides not matched to a gene: 8. CDR3 size: 16 residues. CDR1 is SGHTA, CDR2 FQGNSA, per germline.

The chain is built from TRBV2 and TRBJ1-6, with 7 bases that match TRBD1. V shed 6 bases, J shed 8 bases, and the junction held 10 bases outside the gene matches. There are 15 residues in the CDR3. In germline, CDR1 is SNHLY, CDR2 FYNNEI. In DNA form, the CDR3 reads TGTGCCAGCAGGCCCCGACAGGGTATGGATTCACCCCTCCACTTT. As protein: CASRPRQGMDSPLHF.

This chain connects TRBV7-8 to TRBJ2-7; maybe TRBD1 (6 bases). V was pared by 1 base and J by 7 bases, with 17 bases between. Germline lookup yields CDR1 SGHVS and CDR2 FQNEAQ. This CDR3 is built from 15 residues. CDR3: CASSLDQGPLREQYF. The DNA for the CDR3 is TGTGCCAGCAGCTTAGATCAGGGGCCGTTACGGGAGCAGTACTTC.

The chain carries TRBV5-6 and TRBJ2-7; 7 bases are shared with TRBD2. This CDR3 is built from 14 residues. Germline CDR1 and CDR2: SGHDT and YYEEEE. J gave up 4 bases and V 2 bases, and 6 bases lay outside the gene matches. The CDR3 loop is CASSLGLADYEQYF. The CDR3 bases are TGTGCCAGCAGCTTAGGTCTAGCGGATTACGAGCAGTACTTC.

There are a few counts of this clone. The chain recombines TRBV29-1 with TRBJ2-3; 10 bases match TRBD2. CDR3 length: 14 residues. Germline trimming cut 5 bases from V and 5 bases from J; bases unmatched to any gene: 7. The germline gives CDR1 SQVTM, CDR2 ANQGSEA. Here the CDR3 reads CSVKSGGAVDTQYF. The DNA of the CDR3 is TGCAGCGTTAAGAGCGGGGGGGCCGTAGATACGCAGTATTTT.

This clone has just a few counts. DNA of the CDR3: TGTGCCTGGAGTGTGCGGGTGACCTTCTATGAAAAACTGTTTTTT. Translating gives CAWSVRVTFYEKLFF. The genes are TRBV30 and TRBJ1-4; D not certain. The CDR3 length is 15 residues. The V end lost 0 bases, the J end lost 6 bases, and 14 bases lay between the germline ends. CDR1 is GTSNPN and CDR2 is SVGIG in the germline V gene (reference sequence). Complete variable domain (other parts from reference TRBV30 and TRBJ1-4): SQTIHQWPATLVQPVGSPLSLECTVEGTSNPNLYWYRQAAGRGLQLLFYSVGIGQISSEVPQNLSASRPQDRQFILSSKKLLLSDSGFYLCAWSVRVTFYEKLFFGSGTQLSVL.

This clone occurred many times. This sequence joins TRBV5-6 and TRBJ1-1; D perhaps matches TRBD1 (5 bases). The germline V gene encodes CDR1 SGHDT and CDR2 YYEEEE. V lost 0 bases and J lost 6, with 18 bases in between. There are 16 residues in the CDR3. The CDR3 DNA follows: TGTGCCAGCAGCTTGGCCTGGGGCGCGAGAGGAGCTGAAGCTTTCTTT. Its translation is CASSLAWGARGAEAFF.